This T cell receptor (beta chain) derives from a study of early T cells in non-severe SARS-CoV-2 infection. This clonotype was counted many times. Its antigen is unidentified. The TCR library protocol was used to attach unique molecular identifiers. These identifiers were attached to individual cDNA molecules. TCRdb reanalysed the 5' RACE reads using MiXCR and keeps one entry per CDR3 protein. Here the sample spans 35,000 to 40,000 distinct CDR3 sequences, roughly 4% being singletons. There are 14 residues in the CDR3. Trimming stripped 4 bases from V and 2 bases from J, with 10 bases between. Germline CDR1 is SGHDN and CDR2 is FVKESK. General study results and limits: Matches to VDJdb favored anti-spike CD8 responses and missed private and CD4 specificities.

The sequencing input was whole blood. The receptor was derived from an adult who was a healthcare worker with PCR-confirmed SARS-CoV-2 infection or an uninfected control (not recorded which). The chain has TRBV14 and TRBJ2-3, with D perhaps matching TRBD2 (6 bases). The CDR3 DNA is TGTGCCAGCAGCCCGGGACTTTACACAGATACGCAGTATTTT. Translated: CASSPGLYTDTQYF.